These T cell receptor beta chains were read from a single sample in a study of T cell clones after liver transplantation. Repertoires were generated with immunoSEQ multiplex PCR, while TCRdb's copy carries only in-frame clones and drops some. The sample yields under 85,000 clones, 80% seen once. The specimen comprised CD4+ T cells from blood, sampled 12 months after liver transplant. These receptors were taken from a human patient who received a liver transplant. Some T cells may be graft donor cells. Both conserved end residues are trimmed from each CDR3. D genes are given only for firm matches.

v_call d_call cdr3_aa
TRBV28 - ASSLVGSNYGYT
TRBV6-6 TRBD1 ASSWDRGPYNEQF
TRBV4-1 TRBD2 ASSQGGTRNAEQF
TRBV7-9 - ASSLVRQRYNEQF
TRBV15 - ATQPEQTNYGYT
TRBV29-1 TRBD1 SVARGTDNEQF
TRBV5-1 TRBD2 ASSLRRGSSGGSYNEQF
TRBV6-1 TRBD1 ASSDRGRVNEQF
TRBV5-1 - ASSLEGPSGYT
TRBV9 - ASSPKTGTGELF
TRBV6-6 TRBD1 ASRDPGTGEETQY
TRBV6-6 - ATLDRQSGNEKLF
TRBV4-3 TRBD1 ASSQDAFLRTGRNYGYT
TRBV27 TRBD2 ASSKAIAGINTGELF
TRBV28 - ASSRGQWPTNEKLF
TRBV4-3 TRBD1 ASSQQGVSYNEQF
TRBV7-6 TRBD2 ASSLEPAGGPRGTQY
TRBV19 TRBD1 ASSPLTGQGYNEQF
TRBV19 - ASNQGDRAYGYT
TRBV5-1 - ASSLQGTTDTQY
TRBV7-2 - ASSFETWEQY
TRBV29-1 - SAPSEGGSTDTQY
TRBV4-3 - ASSQDPLSSYNSPLH
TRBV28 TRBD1 ASSSGTGGYGYT
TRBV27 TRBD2 ASSFLRSGRKSPGANVLT
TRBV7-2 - ASSFPTTLSYNEQF
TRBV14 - ASSPRRGSRTEAF
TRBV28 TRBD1 ASSSDREETQY
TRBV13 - ASSSTRLVGGAHYEQY
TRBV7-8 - ASTPLGGVSYGYT
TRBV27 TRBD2 ASTGLAGEPNTQY
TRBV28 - ASSLPGSRNGEQF